Following are 17 T cell receptor beta chains from one sample sequenced in a study of cytomegalovirus exposure and HLA in healthy donors. PCR used 60 Vbeta primers and 13 Jbeta primers. Sequenced by immunoSEQ multiplex PCR; TCRdb stores in-frame clones only, minus some. The repertoire holds some 150,000 clones, with 77% as singletons. The sequenced material came from PBMCs. Receptors originate from a female donor in good health and CMV-seronegative.

This chain joins TRBV27 and TRBJ1-1; 10 nucleotides match TRBD1. Unmatched junction bases numbered 14, after V lost 9 bases and J lost 1 base. Germline CDR1 reads MNHEY; CDR2 reads SMNVEV (reference sequence). The CDR3 has 17 residues. Here the CDR3 reads CASKTTGGRRGNTEAFF. The CDR3 DNA follows: TGTGCCAGTAAGACGACAGGGGGCAGGAGGGGGAACACTGAAGCTTTCTTT.

The rearrangement joins TRBV10-3 to TRBJ2-3; possibly TRBD2 for D (5 bases). With 3 bases removed from V and 0 bases from J, the gap between germline ends came to 22 bases. CDR3 length equals 19 residues. CDR1 and CDR2 (germline): ENHRY, SYGVKD. The CDR3 DNA reads as TGTGCCATCAGTGAAGATCCTGGCAGCGGTCGTCCTAGCACAGATACGCAGTATTTT. The encoded protein is CAISEDPGSGRPSTDTQYF.

V and J are TRBV6-1 and TRBJ2-3; D might be TRBD2 (5 bases). V was cut by 2 bases and J by 4 bases, with 16 bases left in between. CDR3 length: 16 residues. Germline loops: CDR1 MNHNS, CDR2 SASEGT. The CDR3 sequence: CASSESGPGPADTQYF. DNA of the CDR3: TGTGCCAGCAGTGAAAGCGGTCCCGGCCCCGCAGATACGCAGTATTTT.

The gene calls are TRBV14 and TRBJ1-5; D remains ambiguous. The CDR3 has 13 amino acids. From germline, CDR1 is SGHDN and CDR2 FVKESK. Trimming stripped 0 bases from V and 4 bases from J, with 4 bases between. The CDR3 reads CASSQDRNQPQHF. The CDR3 nucleotides are TGTGCCAGCAGCCAAGATCGGAATCAGCCCCAGCATTTT.

A note on this clone: The germline gene is not matched at one end of the junction; a read error may be the cause. The chain joins TRBV7-9 to TRBJ2-5; D might be TRBD1 or TRBD2, each matching 5 bases. The V gene's germline CDR1 is SEHNR and CDR2 FQNEAQ (reference sequence). The CDR3 runs to 12 residues. The CDR3 here is CSSSLAQGTQYF. CDR3 sequence (DNA): TGTTCCAGCAGCTTAGCGCAGGGTACCCAGTACTTC.

The V gene is TRBV28, the J gene TRBJ2-7, with TRBD1 as a possible D gene (5 bases). The CDR3 is 10 amino acids. Germline CDR1 is MDHEN and CDR2 is SYDVKM. V lost 8 bases and J lost 7, with 9 bases in between. For the CDR3, the DNA is TGTGCCAGCCCCCACAGGGAGCAGTACTTC. It is translated as CASPHREQYF.

The chain uses TRBV19 and TRBJ1-5; 9 bases map to TRBD1. CDR3 size: 14 residues. V lost 3 bases and J lost 5; bases outside the gene matches: 2. The germline V gene encodes CDR1 LNHDA and CDR2 SQIVND (reference sequence). CDR3 in amino acids: CASSIWTGDQPQHF. The CDR3 DNA follows: TGTGCCAGTAGTATCTGGACAGGGGATCAGCCCCAGCATTTT.

V and J are TRBV7-3 and TRBJ2-1, with 9 bases fitting TRBD2. The CDR3 is 15 residues long. Germline V gene data show CDR1 as SGHTA and CDR2 as FQGTGA. The V gene end was trimmed by 4 bases and the J gene end by 6 bases; junction bases not matched to a gene: 7. CDR3 sequence (DNA): TGTGCCAGCAGCTCTACTAGCGGGCTACGCAATGAGCAGTTCTTC. Protein product: CASSSTSGLRNEQFF.

This clone was picked up a small number of times. The genes are TRBV5-6 and TRBJ1-1; D possibly corresponds to TRBD1 (6 bases). Trimming removed 2 bases from V and 2 bases from J, with 10 bases in between. Germline-derived CDR1 and CDR2 are SGHDT and YYEEEE. The CDR3 contains 14 residues. CDR3: CASSFRGPNTEAFF. CDR3 DNA sequence: TGTGCCAGCAGCTTCAGGGGACCCAACACTGAAGCTTTCTTT.

The chain joins TRBV6-5 to TRBJ2-2; D may be TRBD2 (6 bases). Between the trimmed V and J ends, which lost 10 bases and 7 bases, there was a span of 13 bases. The V gene's germline CDR1 is MNHEY and CDR2 SVGAGI. The CDR3 is 12 residues long. CDR3 loop: CAIGTPLGELFF. The CDR3 DNA sequence: TGTGCCATCGGGACTCCTCTCGGGGAGCTGTTTTTT.

The chain links TRBV7-6 to TRBJ2-7; weak D call: TRBD2 (6 bases). CDR1 SGHVS and CDR2 FNYEAQ come from the germline V gene. Trimming stripped 1 base from V and 3 bases from J, with 10 bases between. This CDR3 comprises 14 residues. CDR3 amino acids: CASSLGDSFYEQYF. The CDR3, as DNA: TGTGCCAGCAGCTTAGGGGACTCTTTCTACGAGCAGTACTTC.

The J gene is TRBJ2-7, the V gene TRBV6-6; TRBD1 might be the D (6 bases). CDR3 length: 14 residues. Trimming left V 2 bases short and J 2 bases short, with 10 bases between. CDR1 is MNHNY, CDR2 SVGAGI, per germline (reference sequence). The CDR3 sequence: CASSYKGQTYEQYF. CDR3 in DNA: TGTGCCAGCAGTTACAAAGGACAGACCTACGAGCAGTACTTC.

The chain is built from TRBV7-2 and TRBJ1-2; D perhaps matches TRBD1 (6 bases). The CDR3 totals 13 residues. Germline assignment: CDR1 SGHTA and CDR2 FQGNSA. Trimming cost V 1 base and J 3 bases, with 6 bases left between them. The CDR3 DNA sequence: TGTGCCAGCAGCTTAGGGACAGACTATGGCTACACCTTC. Protein: CASSLGTDYGYTF.

The V gene is TRBV15, the J gene TRBJ2-1, with a tentative D call TRBD2 (6 bases). Germline V gene data show CDR1 as LNHNV and CDR2 as YYDKDF (reference sequence). Trimming shortened V by 8 bases and J by 6 bases, and 14 bases separated the two germline ends. This CDR3 has 13 amino acids. The CDR3 is CATAEEGLNEQFF. The CDR3 DNA follows: TGTGCCACCGCAGAGGAGGGTCTCAATGAGCAGTTCTTC.

The J gene is TRBJ2-3, the V gene TRBV15; 9 nucleotides align to TRBD2. The CDR3 extends over 15 amino acids. Unmatched junction bases numbered 4, after V lost 3 bases and J lost 3 bases. Per the germline V gene, CDR1 is LNHNV and CDR2 is YYDKDF (reference sequence). CDR3 DNA sequence: TGTGCCACCAGCAGGGGGACTAGCTATACAGATACGCAGTATTTT. Amino acid sequence: CATSRGTSYTDTQYF. The full variable domain, completed using reference TRBV15 and TRBJ2-3, is DAMVIQNPRYQVTQFGKPVTLSCSQTLNHNVMYWYQQKSSQAPKLLFHYYDKDFNNEADTPDNFQSRRPNTSFCFLDIRSPGLGDTAMYLCATSRGTSYTDTQYFGPGTRLTVL.

This clone showed up just once. The genes are TRBV5-6 and TRBJ2-1, with 9 positions matching TRBD2. Germline CDR1 is SGHDT and CDR2 is YYEEEE. The CDR3 contains 15 residues. The V segment lost 0 bases and the J segment 5 bases; nucleotides outside the gene matches: 3. DNA for the CDR3: TGTGCCAGCAGCTTGGCCAGCGGGGGGAACAATGAGCAGTTCTTC. Encoded protein: CASSLASGGNNEQFF.

The CDR3 coding sequence is TGTGCCATCAGTGATGGAGGGGAAGGAAAACTGTTTTTT. Translating gives CAISDGGEGKLFF. The chain combines TRBV10-3 with TRBJ1-4, with D perhaps matching TRBD1 (5 bases). Trimming cost V 3 bases and J 10 bases, with 12 bases left between them. This CDR3 has 13 amino acids. Germline V CDR1 and CDR2: ENHRY, SYGVKD.